A single T cell receptor beta chain is shown here with its context. These data originate in a study of technical replicates of blood from a handful of donors. The ends lost 1 base at V and 0 bases at J; junction bases unmatched: 16. Germline loops: CDR1 MDHEN, CDR2 SYDVKM. The CDR3 runs to 20 residues. The table came from immunoSEQ multiplex PCR; TCRdb's copy has only in-frame clones and leaves some out. The table includes some 57,000 clones, 97% detected once. The gene calls are TRBV28 and TRBJ1-1, with TRBD1 matching over 8 bases. The origin of this receptor is a human donor in good health. The specimen was T cells isolated from PBMCs. The CDR3 sequence: CASSLYHWTGKRLLNTEAFF. In DNA form, the CDR3 reads TGTGCCAGCAGTTTATATCATTGGACAGGGAAAAGACTGTTGAACACTGAAGCTTTCTTT.